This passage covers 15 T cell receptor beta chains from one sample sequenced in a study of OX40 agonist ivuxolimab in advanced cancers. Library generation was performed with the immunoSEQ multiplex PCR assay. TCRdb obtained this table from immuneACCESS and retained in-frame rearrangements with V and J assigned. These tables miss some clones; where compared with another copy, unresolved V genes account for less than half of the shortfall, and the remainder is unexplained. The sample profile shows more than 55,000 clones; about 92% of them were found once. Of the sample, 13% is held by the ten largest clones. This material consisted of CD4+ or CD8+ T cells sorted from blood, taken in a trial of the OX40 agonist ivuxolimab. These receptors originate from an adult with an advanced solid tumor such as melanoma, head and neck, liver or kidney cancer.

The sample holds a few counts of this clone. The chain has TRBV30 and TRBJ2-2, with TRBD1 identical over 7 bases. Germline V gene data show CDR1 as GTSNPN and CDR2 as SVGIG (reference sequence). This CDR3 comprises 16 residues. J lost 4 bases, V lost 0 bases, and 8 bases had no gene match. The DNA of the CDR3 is TGTGCCTGGAGTGTAGTCAGGGGGATCAGCACCGGGGAGCTGTTTTTT. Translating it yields CAWSVVRGISTGELFF.

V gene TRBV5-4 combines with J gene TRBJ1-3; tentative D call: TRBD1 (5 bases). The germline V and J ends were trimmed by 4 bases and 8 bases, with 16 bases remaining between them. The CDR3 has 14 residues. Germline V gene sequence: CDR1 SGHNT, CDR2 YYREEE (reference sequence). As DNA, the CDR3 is TGTGCCAGCAGCGGTACCGGGACCTTAGACACCATATATTTT. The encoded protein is CASSGTGTLDTIYF. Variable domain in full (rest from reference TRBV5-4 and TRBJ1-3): ETGVTQSPTHLIKTRGQQVTLRCSSQSGHNTVSWYQQALGQGPQFIFQYYREEENGRGNFPPRFSGLQFPNYSSELNVNALELDDSALYLCASSGTGTLDTIYFGEGSWLTVV.

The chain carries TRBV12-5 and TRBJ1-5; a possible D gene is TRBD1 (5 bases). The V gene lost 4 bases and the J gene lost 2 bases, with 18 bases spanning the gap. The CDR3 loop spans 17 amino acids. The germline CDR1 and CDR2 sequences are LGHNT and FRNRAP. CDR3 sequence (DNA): TGTGCTAGTGGTTCCCAACCAGGGTACGTGGGCAATCAGCCCCAGCATTTT. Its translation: CASGSQPGYVGNQPQHF. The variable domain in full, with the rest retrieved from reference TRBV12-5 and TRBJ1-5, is DARVTQTPRHKVTEMGQEVTMRCQPILGHNTVFWYRQTMMQGLELLAYFRNRAPLDDSGMPKDRFSAEMPDATLATLKIQPSEPRDSAVYFCASGSQPGYVGNQPQHFGDGTRLSIL.

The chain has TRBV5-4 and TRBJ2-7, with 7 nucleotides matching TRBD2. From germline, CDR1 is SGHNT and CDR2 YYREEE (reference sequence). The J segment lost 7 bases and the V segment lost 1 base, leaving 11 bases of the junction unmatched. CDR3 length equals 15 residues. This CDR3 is CASSLRQGGFEEQYF. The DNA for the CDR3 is TGTGCCAGCAGCTTGAGGCAGGGAGGGTTTGAGGAGCAGTACTTC.

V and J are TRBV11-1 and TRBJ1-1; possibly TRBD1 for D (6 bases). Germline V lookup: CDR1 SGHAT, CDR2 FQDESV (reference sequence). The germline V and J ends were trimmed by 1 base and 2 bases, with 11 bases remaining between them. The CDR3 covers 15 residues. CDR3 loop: CASSLEAGANTEAFF. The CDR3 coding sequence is TGTGCCAGCAGCTTAGAGGCAGGGGCAAACACTGAAGCTTTCTTT.

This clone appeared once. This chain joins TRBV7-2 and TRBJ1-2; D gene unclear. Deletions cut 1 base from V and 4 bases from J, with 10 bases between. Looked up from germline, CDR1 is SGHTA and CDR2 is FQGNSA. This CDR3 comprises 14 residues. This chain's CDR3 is CASSLGGQPYGYTF. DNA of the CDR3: TGTGCCAGCAGCTTAGGGGGTCAGCCCTATGGCTACACCTTC.

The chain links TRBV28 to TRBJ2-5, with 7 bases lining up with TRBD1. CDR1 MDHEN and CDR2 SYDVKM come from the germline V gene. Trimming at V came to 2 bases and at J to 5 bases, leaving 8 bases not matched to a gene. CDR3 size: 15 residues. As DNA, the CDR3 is TGTGCCAGCAGTTTAGGTACAGGGGTGGATGAGACCCAGTACTTC. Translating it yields CASSLGTGVDETQYF. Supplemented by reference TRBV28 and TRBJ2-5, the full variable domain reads DVKVTQSSRYLVKRTGEKVFLECVQDMDHENMFWYRQDPGLGLRLIYFSYDVKMKEKGDIPEGYSVSREKKERFSLILESASTNQTSMYLCASSLGTGVDETQYFGPGTRLLVL.

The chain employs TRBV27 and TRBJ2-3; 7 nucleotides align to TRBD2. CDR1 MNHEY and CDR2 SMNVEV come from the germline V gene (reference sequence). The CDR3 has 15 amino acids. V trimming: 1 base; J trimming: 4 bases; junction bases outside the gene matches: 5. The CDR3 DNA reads TGTGCCAGCAGTTTATTGCGGGAGAGGTCAGATACGCAGTATTTT. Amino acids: CASSLLRERSDTQYF.

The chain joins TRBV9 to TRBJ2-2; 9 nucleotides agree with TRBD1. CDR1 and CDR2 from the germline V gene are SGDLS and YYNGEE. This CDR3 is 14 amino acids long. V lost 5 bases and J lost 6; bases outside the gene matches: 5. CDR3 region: CASSPGQGSGELFF. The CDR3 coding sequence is TGTGCCAGCAGTCCGGGACAGGGTTCCGGGGAGCTGTTTTTT.

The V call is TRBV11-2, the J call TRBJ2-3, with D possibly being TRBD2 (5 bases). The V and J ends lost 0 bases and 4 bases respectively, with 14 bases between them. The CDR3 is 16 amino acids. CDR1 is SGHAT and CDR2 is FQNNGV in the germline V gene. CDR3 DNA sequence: TGTGCCAGCAGCTTAGAATACGGACCGAGGGCAGATACGCAGTATTTT. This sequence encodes CASSLEYGPRADTQYF.

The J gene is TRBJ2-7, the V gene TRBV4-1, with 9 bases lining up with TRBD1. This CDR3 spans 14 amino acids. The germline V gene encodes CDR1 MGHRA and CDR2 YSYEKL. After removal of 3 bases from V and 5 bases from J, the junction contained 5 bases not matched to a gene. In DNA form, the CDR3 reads TGCGCCAGCAGCCAGGGGACAGGGAGGAACGAGCAGTACTTC. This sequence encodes CASSQGTGRNEQYF.

CDR3 loop: CASSYRAVDQPQHF. In nucleotides, the CDR3 is TGTGCCAGCAGCTACAGGGCGGTAGATCAGCCCCAGCATTTT. V usage is TRBV7-3 and J usage is TRBJ1-5, with a tentative D call TRBD1 (6 bases). V was pared by 4 bases and J by 5 bases, with 12 bases between. The CDR3 contains 14 residues. Germline V gene data show CDR1 as SGHTA and CDR2 as FQGTGA.

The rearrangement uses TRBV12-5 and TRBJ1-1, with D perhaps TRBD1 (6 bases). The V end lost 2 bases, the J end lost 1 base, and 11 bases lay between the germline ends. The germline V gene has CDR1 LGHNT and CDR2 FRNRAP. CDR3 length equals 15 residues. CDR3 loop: CASGLIGGANTEAFF. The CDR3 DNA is TGTGCTAGTGGTTTGATCGGGGGGGCGAACACTGAAGCTTTCTTT.

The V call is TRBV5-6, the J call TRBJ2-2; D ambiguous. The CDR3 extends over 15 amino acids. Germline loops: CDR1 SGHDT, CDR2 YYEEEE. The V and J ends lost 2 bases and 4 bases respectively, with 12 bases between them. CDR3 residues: CASSFFLTFTGELFF. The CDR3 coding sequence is TGTGCCAGCAGCTTTTTCCTTACTTTCACCGGGGAGCTGTTTTTT.

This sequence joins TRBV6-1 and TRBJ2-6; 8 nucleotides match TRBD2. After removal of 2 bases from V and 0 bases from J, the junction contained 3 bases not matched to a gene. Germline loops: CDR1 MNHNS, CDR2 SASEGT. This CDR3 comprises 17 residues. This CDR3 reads CASSETREGSGANVLTF. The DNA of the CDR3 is TGTGCCAGCAGTGAAACCCGGGAGGGCTCTGGGGCCAACGTCCTGACTTTC.